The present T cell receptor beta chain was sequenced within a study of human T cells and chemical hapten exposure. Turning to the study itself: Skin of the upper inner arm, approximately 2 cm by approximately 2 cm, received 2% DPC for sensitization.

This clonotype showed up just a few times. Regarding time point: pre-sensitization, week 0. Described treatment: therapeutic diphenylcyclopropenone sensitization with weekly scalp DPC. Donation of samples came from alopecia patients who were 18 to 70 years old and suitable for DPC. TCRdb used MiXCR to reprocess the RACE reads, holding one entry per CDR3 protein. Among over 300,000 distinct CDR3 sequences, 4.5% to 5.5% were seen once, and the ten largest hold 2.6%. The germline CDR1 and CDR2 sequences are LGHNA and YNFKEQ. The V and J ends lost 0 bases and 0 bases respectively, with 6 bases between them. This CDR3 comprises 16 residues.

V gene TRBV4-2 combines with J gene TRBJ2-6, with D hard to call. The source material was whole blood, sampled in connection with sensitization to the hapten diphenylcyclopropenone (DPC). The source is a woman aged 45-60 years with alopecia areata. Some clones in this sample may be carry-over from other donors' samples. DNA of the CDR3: TGTGCCAGCAGCCAAGATCTCCTCTCTGGGGCCAACGTCCTGACTTTC. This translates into CASSQDLLSGANVLTF.